These T cell receptor beta chains were read from a single sample in a study of CD8 T cells in ankylosing spondylitis. TCRdb itself ran the 5' RACE reads through MiXCR, one entry per CDR3 protein. This table holds roughly 260,000 distinct CDR3 sequences, around 20% found once. The sequencing input was blood, either unsorted or a sorted T cell fraction (not recorded which). The receptors here all came from a male donor with ankylosing spondylitis or in good health (not recorded which). The CDR3 runs from the conserved cysteine through the conserved F or W. D genes are given only for firm matches. Some rows mark clone size as missing; the rest say once, few, many or name a class of expanded clone.

D,J,V,size,DNA,CDR3
-,TRBJ1-5,TRBV5-6,many,TGTGCCAGCAGCTTGGGGTGGGGTAGCAATCAGCCCCAGCATTTT,CASSLGWGSNQPQHF
TRBD2,TRBJ2-3,TRBV20-1,-,TGCAGTGCTCGATTAACTGGGAGGGTCGCAGATACGCAGTATTTT,CSARLTGRVADTQYF
TRBD2,TRBJ2-1,TRBV12-3/TRBV12-4,-,TGTGCCACCTCTCCCCTAGCGGGGGGCCGATCATATGAGCAGTTCTTC,CATSPLAGGRSYEQFF
-,TRBJ1-1,TRBV3-1,-,TGTGCCAGCAGCCACAGGGACGGCGGGACTGAAGCTTTCTTT,CASSHRDGGTEAFF
-,TRBJ1-1,TRBV28,-,TGTGCCAGCAGAACCGGTGGAGCAAAATACACTGAAGCTTTCTTT,CASRTGGAKYTEAFF
-,TRBJ1-5,TRBV12-3/TRBV12-4,-,TGTGCCAGCAGCCGGGGAGGGCCCCAGCATTTT,CASSRGGPQHF
-,TRBJ1-1,TRBV20-1,-,TGCAGTGCTAGAGTCAGGGGACCGAACACTGAAGCTTTCTTT,CSARVRGPNTEAFF
-,TRBJ2-3,TRBV5-1,many,TGCGCCAGCAGCTTGCCCTCTAGCACAGATACGCAGTATTTT,CASSLPSSTDTQYF
-,TRBJ1-1,TRBV3-1,few,TGTGCCAGCAGCGAGAGGACAGATTACGTACTGTACACTGAAGCTTTCTTT,CASSERTDYVLYTEAFF
TRBD2,TRBJ2-1,TRBV24-1,few,TGTGCCACCAGTGGGGGAAGCGGGAGGCTTACCTACAATGAGCAGTTCTTC,CATSGGSGRLTYNEQFF
-,TRBJ2-1,TRBV18,-,TGTGCCAGCGCCCCCAGGGGTAACTACAATGAGCAGTTCTTC,CASAPRGNYNEQFF
TRBD2,TRBJ2-2,TRBV29-1,many,TGCAGCGTTGACGTAGCGGGGAACACCGGGGAGCTGTTTTTT,CSVDVAGNTGELFF
-,TRBJ1-6,TRBV4-1,few,TGCGCCAGCAGCCAAGATGTCGCGCTTGACTCACCCCTCCACTTT,CASSQDVALDSPLHF
TRBD2,TRBJ2-3,TRBV29-1,many,TGCAGCGCCAGACTAGCGGGGAGCACAGATACGCAGTATTTT,CSARLAGSTDTQYF
-,TRBJ2-2,TRBV29-1,-,TGCAGCGCTCATACTTCCTACGGGGAGCTGTTTTTT,CSAHTSYGELFF
-,TRBJ1-4,TRBV12-3/TRBV12-4,many,TGTGCCAGCAGTTTCCCGAGGACGAAACTGTTTTTT,CASSFPRTKLFF
TRBD1,TRBJ1-4,TRBV2,few,TGTGCCAGCATCCTCCCGACAGGGGCGGGGAGTCTCGGTGAAAAACTGTTTTTT,CASILPTGAGSLGEKLFF
-,TRBJ1-5,TRBV12-3/TRBV12-4,-,TGTGCCAGCAGTTTAGCCGGCCGTAATCAGCCCCAGCATTTT,CASSLAGRNQPQHF
-,TRBJ1-5,TRBV29-1,few,TGCAGCGTTGAAGGGAAGGGTCAGCCCCAGCATTTT,CSVEGKGQPQHF
TRBD2,TRBJ2-1,TRBV27,-,TGTGCCAGCAGCCTCGGGGAGGGCTACAATGAGCAGTTCTTC,CASSLGEGYNEQFF
TRBD2,TRBJ2-2,TRBV20-1,many,TGCAGTGCCCGTCCGTCCCAGCGGGGCCCGAACACCGGGGAGCTGTTTTTT,CSARPSQRGPNTGELFF
-,TRBJ1-5,TRBV28,few,TGTGCCAGCAATGGGGGACGCCAGCCCCAGCATTTT,CASNGGRQPQHF
TRBD2,TRBJ2-3,TRBV7-3,-,TGTGCCAGCAGTCGGAGCGGGAGGGCCACAGATACGCAGTATTTT,CASSRSGRATDTQYF
TRBD1,TRBJ2-5,TRBV29-1,medium-sized,TGCAGCGTTGAGCCGGACAGGGGGCGCCAAGAGACCCAGTACTTC,CSVEPDRGRQETQYF
TRBD2,TRBJ2-3,TRBV12-3/TRBV12-4,-,TGTGCCAGCAGTTTAGGCCGACTAGCGGGAGATGATACGCAGTATTTT,CASSLGRLAGDDTQYF
TRBD2,TRBJ2-5,TRBV20-1,many,TGCAGTGCTAGAGACCCCAGACTAGCTAGAGAGACCCAGTACTTC,CSARDPRLARETQYF
TRBD1,TRBJ1-2,TRBV20-1,few,TGCAGTGCCCTGGGACAGGCTTCCTATGGCTACACCTTC,CSALGQASYGYTF
TRBD2,TRBJ2-3,TRBV4-2,-,TGTGCCAGCAGCCAAGAAACTAGCGGGGGACCAAGCACAGATACGCAGTATTTT,CASSQETSGGPSTDTQYF
TRBD1,TRBJ2-2,TRBV29-1,-,TGCAGCGCCGGACGGGACAGGGATTACACCGGGGAGCTGTTTTTT,CSAGRDRDYTGELFF
TRBD2,TRBJ2-5,TRBV3-1,many,TGTGCCAGCAGCGCCCTAGCGGGAGGGCCGGGGGAGACCCAGTACTTC,CASSALAGGPGETQYF
TRBD1,TRBJ2-1,TRBV10-3,few,TGTGCCATCAGTGGAGAGGACAGGGGTGGAAGTGAGCAGTTCTTC,CAISGEDRGGSEQFF
TRBD1,TRBJ2-1,TRBV6-1,-,TGTGCCAGCCGGGACAGGTCCTACAATGAGCAGTTCTTC,CASRDRSYNEQFF
TRBD2,TRBJ2-2,TRBV7-3,-,TGTGCCAGCAGCCTAGCGGGGGGCAGCACCGGGGAGCTGTTTTTT,CASSLAGGSTGELFF
-,TRBJ1-1,TRBV5-1,few,TGCGCCAGCAGCTTGGCCTCGTTCATGAACACTGAAGCTTTCTTT,CASSLASFMNTEAFF
-,TRBJ1-6,TRBV20-1,few,TGCAGTGCTAGAGCCAGGGGTAATAATTCACCCCTCCACTTT,CSARARGNNSPLHF
TRBD1,TRBJ2-6,TRBV20-1,-,TGCAGTGCTAGGCCACAGGGGGCACGTTTCTCTGGGGCCAACGTCCTGACTTTC,CSARPQGARFSGANVLTF
-,TRBJ2-3,TRBV6-1,many,TGTGCCAGCAGGCGAGTCGGTAGCACAGATACGCAGTATTTT,CASRRVGSTDTQYF
-,TRBJ1-5,TRBV21-1,-,TGTGCCAGCAGCAAGGGTTGGGACAGGGACTTATGGCGCAATCAGCCCCAGCATTTT,CASSKGWDRDLWRNQPQHF
-,TRBJ2-1,TRBV20-1,-,TGCAGTGCTAGAGCCCCTCGATCAGGCAATGAGCAGTTCTTC,CSARAPRSGNEQFF
-,TRBJ1-1,TRBV7-3,many,TGTGCCAGCAGCTTAACGGGCAGAACGAACACTGAAGCTTTCTTT,CASSLTGRTNTEAFF
TRBD1,TRBJ1-2,TRBV6-5,few,TGTGCCAGCAGTTACGAGGACAGGGGGCGAAGTGGCTACACCTTC,CASSYEDRGRSGYTF
TRBD1,TRBJ2-1,TRBV5-1,few,TGCGCCAGCAGCTTGTTGGACAGGGGCCTGAATGAGCAGTTCTTC,CASSLLDRGLNEQFF
-,TRBJ2-2,TRBV5-1,few,TGCGCCAGCAGCACCCGGACAGATGTGAACACCGGGGAGCTGTTTTTT,CASSTRTDVNTGELFF